The rows below give T cell receptor beta chains drawn from one sample of a study of cytomegalovirus exposure and HLA in healthy donors. Measured with immunoSEQ multiplex PCR; TCRdb has only the in-frame clones, and not every one. The sample includes fewer than 200,000 clones, about 68% of them seen just once. Sequencing input: PBMCs. The receptor source for this set is a man aged 18 to 30 in good health and CMV-seronegative. Each CDR3 is given with its conserved first and last residue. Size is stated for part of the rows, as once, few or many counts, or as a class when the clone is expanded.

v_gene,j_gene,abundance,CDR3aa
TRBV11-2,.,.,CASSPFGGQAEQYF
TRBV14,TRBJ2-6,.,CASSLLTGSSGANVLTF
TRBV5-4,TRBJ2-3,few,CASVSGGEDTQYF
TRBV9,TRBJ2-2,.,CASSVSPAGGTGELFF
TRBV27,TRBJ2-7,.,CASQQSNWDEQYF
TRBV6-5,TRBJ1-2,.,CASRRYRGPRGYTF
TRBV12-5,TRBJ2-7,.,CASGLLGQPPYEQYF
TRBV7-9,TRBJ2-7,.,CASRQGTAVEQYF
TRBV20-1,TRBJ1-2,.,CSVRELYGYTF
TRBV5-6,TRBJ1-3,.,CASWRISGNTIYF